Presented here are 4 T cell receptor beta chains from one specimen sequenced in a study of T cell responses to AZD1222 COVID-19 vaccine. TCRdb keeps only in-frame clones here, not all; method: immunoSEQ multiplex PCR. The data show about 170,000 clones, just over 90% seen once. Specimen: peripheral blood, collected on day 0 of AZD1222 vaccination. The receptors stem from an adult in good health.

V usage is TRBV3-1 (or the pseudogene TRBV3-2) and J usage is TRBJ2-5; TRBD2 aligns across 9 bases. Germline trimming cut 4 bases from V and 9 bases from J; bases unmatched to any gene: 15. This CDR3 has 16 residues. Germline CDR1 LGHDT, CDR2 YNNKEL (reference sequence). In nucleotides, the CDR3 is TGTGCCAGCAGCCCCGACCCTCCAGCGGGGGGACGGGCCCAGTACTTC. Its translation: CASSPDPPAGGRAQYF.

This chain connects TRBV6-5 to TRBJ2-7; D possibly corresponds to TRBD2 (5 bases). Trimming shortened V by 7 bases and J by 1 base, and 14 bases separated the two germline ends. Germline V gives CDR1 MNHEY, CDR2 SVGAGI. There are 14 residues in the CDR3. CDR3: CASTSTGVSYEQYF. For the CDR3, the DNA is TGTGCCAGCACCTCTACCGGGGTTTCCTACGAGCAGTACTTC.

This clone was counted between two and nine times. The gene calls are TRBV4-1 and TRBJ1-5, with 7 nucleotides matching TRBD1. V lost 1 base and J lost 4; bases outside the gene matches: 1. The CDR3 loop spans 14 amino acids. The germline gives CDR1 MGHRA, CDR2 YSYEKL. CDR3 sequence (DNA): TGCGCCAGCAGCCAAGGGGGACAGAATCAGCCCCAGCATTTT. This translates into CASSQGGQNQPQHF.

The CDR3 DNA reads as TGTGCCAGCAGTTTCTCGGGACAGGGGGCCTATGGCTACACCTTC. Encoded protein: CASSFSGQGAYGYTF. This rearrangement joins TRBV28 to TRBJ1-2, with 12 bases aligning to TRBD1. V gave up 3 bases and J gave up 4 bases; unmatched junction bases: 3. The length of the CDR3 is 15 residues. Germline assignment: CDR1 MDHEN and CDR2 SYDVKM.